This is a list of T cell receptor beta chains from one sample in a study of blood T cell repertoires in COVID-19. The method was immunoSEQ multiplex PCR; TCRdb's version includes in-frame clones alone and lacks a portion of them. Here the sample spans 380,000 or so clones, 65% to 90% being singletons. The sequenced material came from peripheral blood. The receptors were sampled from an older woman with COVID-19, enrolled during active disease. CDR3s include the opening cysteine and the closing phenylalanine or tryptophan. D genes are given only for firm matches. Size is stated for part of the rows, as once, few or many counts, or as a class when the clone is expanded.

V	D	J	size	DNA	CDR3
TRBV5-1	.	TRBJ1-1	few	TGCGCCAGCAGCTTAAAGATCGGGGGTAACACTGAAGCTTTCTTT	CASSLKIGGNTEAFF
TRBV19	TRBD1	TRBJ2-7	.	TGTGCCAGTAGTACCGACAGGGGTGAGGTCGAGCAGTACTTC	CASSTDRGEVEQYF
TRBV4-2	TRBD2	TRBJ2-7	.	TGTGCCAGCAGCCAGTCACTAGCGGGGGGGGTCGAGCAGTACTTC	CASSQSLAGGVEQYF
TRBV3-1/TRBV3-2	.	TRBJ2-5	.	TGTGCCAGCAGCCAAGAGGGGAGGGGGGCGGGCGGGGAGACCCAGTACTTC	CASSQEGRGAGGETQYF
TRBV7-2	.	TRBJ2-7	once	TGTGCCAGCAGCACCTACAGGGCCTCCTCCTACGAGCAGTACTTC	CASSTYRASSYEQYF
TRBV5-8	.	TRBJ2-5	.	TGTGCCAGCAGCTATCAGGGTGGAAGAGAGGAGACCCAGTACTTC	CASSYQGGREETQYF
TRBV20-1	.	TRBJ2-5	.	TGCAGTGCTAGTTTTAGGGGGGGGGCGATCAAAGAGACCCAGTACTTC	CSASFRGGAIKETQYF
TRBV2	.	TRBJ2-7	.	TGTGCCAGCCGTCCGGCGGGGGCGAACGAGCAGTACTTC	CASRPAGANEQYF
TRBV12-5	TRBD1	TRBJ2-5	once	TGTGCTAGTGGTTTGGTACAGGGGAAGGGGCCGACCCAGTACTTC	CASGLVQGKGPTQYF
TRBV5-1	TRBD2	TRBJ2-5	.	TGCGCCAGCAAGGGACTAGCGGCCCCTCAAGAGACCCAGTACTTC	CASKGLAAPQETQYF
TRBV24-1	TRBD1	TRBJ2-5	.	TGTGCCACCTCACCCACCGGGACAGGGGGCCAAGAGACCCAGTACTTC	CATSPTGTGGQETQYF
TRBV6-5	.	TRBJ1-2	.	TGTGCCAGCAGTTCCGGGTCGTATGGCTACACCTTC	CASSSGSYGYTF
TRBV4-3	.	TRBJ2-7	.	TGCGCCAGCAGCCAGGATGGGACTGCTCACTACGAGCAGTACTTC	CASSQDGTAHYEQYF
TRBV6-5	TRBD1	TRBJ2-7	.	TGTGCCAGCAGTTCCGGGACAGTCGGCGACGAGCAGTACTTC	CASSSGTVGDEQYF
TRBV5-4	.	TRBJ1-1	.	TGTGCCAGCAGCTTGCCCTCAGACACTGAAGCTTTCTTT	CASSLPSDTEAFF
TRBV3-1/TRBV3-2	TRBD2	TRBJ2-2	.	TGTGCCAGCAGCCCCCGGGGGGTAACCGGGGAGCTGTTTTTT	CASSPRGVTGELFF
TRBV2	.	TRBJ2-5	.	TGTGCCAGCGGGACACCTCAAGAGACCCAGTACTTC	CASGTPQETQYF
TRBV4-3	.	TRBJ1-1	.	TGCGCCAGCAGCCAATGGACAGACAACACTGAAGCTTTCTTT	CASSQWTDNTEAFF
TRBV29-1	.	TRBJ1-2	many	TGCAGCGTTGACAGGGAGGGTGCGGATGGCTACACCTTC	CSVDREGADGYTF
TRBV7-2	.	TRBJ1-3	.	TGTGCCAGCAGCTTAGGGACAAGCTCTGGAAACACCATATATTTT	CASSLGTSSGNTIYF
TRBV6-5	TRBD1	TRBJ2-7	.	TGTGCCAGCAGTTACTCGCAGGGGGCAGTCTACGAGCAGTACTTC	CASSYSQGAVYEQYF
TRBV4-2	.	TRBJ1-2	.	TGTGCCAGCAGCCAAGAGAGGGCGGGCTACACCTTC	CASSQERAGYTF
TRBV10-3	.	TRBJ2-5	.	TGTGCCACCCATGGGGGGGCAGGGGAAGAGACCCAGTACTTC	CATHGGAGEETQYF